The 30 T cell receptor beta chains in this list originate from one sample, sequenced in a study of response to subunit inactivated influenza vaccine. TCRdb recomputed calls from the RT-PCR reads with MiXCR, one row per CDR3 protein. The profile shows about 540,000 distinct CDR3 sequences, approximately 14% of them singletons. The sequencing used PBMCs from blood, collected roughly 12 days after vaccination. These TCRs come from a middle-aged man who received an inactivated influenza vaccine.

This clonotype has only a few counts. The genes are TRBV20-1 and TRBJ2-1, with 12 bases aligning to TRBD2. The germline V gene encodes CDR1 DFQATT and CDR2 SNEGSKA (reference sequence). J lost 6 bases, V lost 5 bases, and 5 bases had no gene match. The CDR3 contains 14 residues. CDR3: CSAYLAGGGNEQFF. The CDR3 DNA reads TGCAGTGCTTATCTAGCGGGGGGGGGCAATGAGCAGTTCTTC.

Concerning this clonotype itself: One end of the junction fails to match germline, which may point to a read error. The chain links TRBV4-2 to TRBJ2-1; 7 bases fit TRBD1. Per the germline V gene, CDR1 is LGHNA and CDR2 is YNFKEQ. The CDR3 has 15 amino acids. CDR3 loop: CASSQEGDSYDEQFF. CDR3 DNA sequence: TGTGCCAGCAGCCAAGAAGGGGACAGCTACGATGAGCAGTTCTTC.

This chain joins TRBV3-1 and TRBJ2-1, with 8 bases fitting TRBD2. Germline V gene lookup returns CDR1 LGHDT and CDR2 YNNKEL (reference sequence). V lost 4 bases, J lost 8 bases, and 13 bases stayed unmatched. CDR3 size: 16 residues. CDR3 loop: CASSPYDRGGFDEQFF. The CDR3 nucleotides read TGTGCCAGCAGCCCGTATGATCGGGGGGGCTTCGATGAGCAGTTCTTC.

DNA for the CDR3: TGTGCCAGTAGTGGTCACAGGAGCTCCTACAATGAGCAGTTCTTC. This codes for CASSGHRSSYNEQFF. V usage is TRBV19 and J usage is TRBJ2-1, with D possibly TRBD1 on 5 matching bases. The CDR3 covers 15 residues. Per the germline V gene, CDR1 is LNHDA and CDR2 is SQIVND (reference sequence). V lost 5 bases to trimming and J lost 0 bases, with 11 bases between them.

CDR3 sequence: CASRLGGAGKQETQYF. CDR3 coding DNA: TGTGCCAGCAGGCTCGGGGGGGCTGGCAAACAAGAGACCCAGTACTTC. J is TRBJ2-5 and V is TRBV7-9, with 8 bases identical to TRBD2. The CDR3 runs to 16 residues. Per germline, CDR1 SEHNR and CDR2 FQNEAQ (reference sequence). V was pared by 6 bases and J by 2 bases, with 11 bases of the junction left unmatched.

There are a few counts of this clonotype. This rearrangement joins TRBV18 to TRBJ2-7; TRBD1 agrees at 12 bases. The CDR3 covers 17 residues. Germline loops: CDR1 KGHSH, CDR2 LQKENI. The junction had 8 bases not matched to a gene; V was cut back by 1 base and J by 4 bases. The CDR3 reads CASSPRSGTGGVYEQYF. The CDR3 DNA is TGTGCCAGCTCACCACGGAGCGGGACAGGGGGCGTTTACGAGCAGTACTTC.

The sample holds a few counts of this clonotype. The chain couples TRBV3-1 to TRBJ2-5; TRBD1 matches at 9 bases. The CDR3 length is 13 residues. Per germline, CDR1 LGHDT and CDR2 YNNKEL (reference sequence). With V trimmed by 10 bases and J by 5 bases, 8 bases remained unmatched. This CDR3 reads CATGTGKWETQYF. The CDR3 DNA follows: TGTGCCACAGGGACAGGGAAATGGGAGACCCAGTACTTC.

The V call is TRBV15, the J call TRBJ2-7, with D perhaps TRBD1 or TRBD2 (5 bases each). The germline V gene encodes CDR1 LNHNV and CDR2 YYDKDF (reference sequence). Trimming pared 0 bases from V and 1 base from J, leaving 19 bases between. CDR3 length: 18 amino acids. This CDR3 is CATSRDNELGANSYEQYF. CDR3 nucleotide sequence: TGTGCCACCAGCAGAGATAACGAGCTCGGGGCTAATTCCTACGAGCAGTACTTC.

This clonotype occurred a few times. The V gene is TRBV28, the J gene TRBJ2-5; the D gene is possibly TRBD2 (6 bases). The V and J ends lost 4 bases and 7 bases respectively, with 13 bases between them. CDR3 length: 13 residues. Germline V gene sequence: CDR1 MDHEN, CDR2 SYDVKM. The CDR3 reads CASSSASVRTQYF. CDR3 coding DNA: TGTGCCAGCAGTTCTGCTAGCGTCCGGACCCAGTACTTC.

This chain uses TRBV20-1 with TRBJ2-7, with 8 bases identical to TRBD2. Germline lookup yields CDR1 DFQATT and CDR2 SNEGSKA (reference sequence). The CDR3 consists of 15 residues. With V trimmed by 0 bases and J by 3 bases, 7 bases remained unmatched. CDR3 region: CSARDLQRGFYEQYF. The DNA of the CDR3 is TGCAGTGCTAGAGATCTCCAGCGGGGGTTCTACGAGCAGTACTTC.

At least ten counts were recorded for this clonotype. The chain carries TRBV9 and TRBJ2-1, with unresolved D. CDR3 size: 16 residues. The V gene lost 2 bases and the J gene lost 0 bases, with 12 bases spanning the gap. Germline V gene lookup returns CDR1 SGDLS and CDR2 YYNGEE. This CDR3 reads CASSVGLPPSYNEQFF. The CDR3 nucleotides read TGTGCCAGCAGCGTCGGTCTTCCCCCCTCCTACAATGAGCAGTTCTTC.

The V gene is TRBV10-3, the J gene TRBJ2-2; 7 bases fit TRBD2. This CDR3 has 15 amino acids. Germline V lookup: CDR1 ENHRY, CDR2 SYGVKD. Trimming at V came to 3 bases and at J to 4 bases, leaving 5 bases not matched to a gene. The CDR3 nucleotides are TGTGCCATCAGTGACCGTCTAGCGGCCACCGGGGAGCTGTTTTTT. Its translation: CAISDRLAATGELFF.

The chain joins TRBV6-1 to TRBJ2-7; 9 bases map to TRBD1. The CDR3 sequence is 14 residues long. Trimming at V came to 6 bases and at J to 2 bases, leaving 5 bases not matched to a gene. Germline values: CDR1 MNHNS, CDR2 SASEGT. The CDR3: CASRVGDRAYEQYF. The DNA for the CDR3 is TGTGCCAGCAGGGTCGGGGACAGGGCCTACGAGCAGTACTTC.

This clonotype was detected a few times. The chain joins TRBV19 to TRBJ1-1; TRBD1 agrees at 9 bases. The V and J ends lost 10 bases and 5 bases, in that order; junction bases with no gene match: 11. The CDR3 is 14 amino acids. Germline V lookup: CDR1 LNHDA, CDR2 SQIVND (reference sequence). CDR3 nucleotides: TGTGCCACCGAAGCCCGGGACAGGGATACTGAAGCTTTCTTT. Its translation is CATEARDRDTEAFF.

This clonotype was recorded many times. V is TRBV6-1 and J is TRBJ1-1; D not resolved. With 1 base removed from V and 10 bases from J, the gap between germline ends came to 13 bases. The CDR3 spans 13 residues. Looked up from germline, CDR1 is MNHNS and CDR2 is SASEGT. CDR3: CASSEGGGYGAFF. CDR3 bases: TGTGCCAGCAGTGAAGGGGGAGGGTACGGAGCTTTCTTT.

The rearrangement links TRBV7-3 to TRBJ2-3, with D possibly being TRBD1 (5 bases). The V and J ends lost 4 bases and 2 bases respectively, with 16 bases between them. The CDR3 runs 16 residues. CDR1 is SGHTA and CDR2 is FQGTGA in the germline V gene. In DNA form, the CDR3 reads TGTGCCAGCAGCTCCCCGACAGACTCCCCCACAGATACGCAGTATTTT. It codes for CASSSPTDSPTDTQYF.

This chain links TRBV29-1 with TRBJ2-7; 7 bases fit TRBD1. The CDR3 has 13 residues. J was trimmed by 3 bases and V by 4 bases; bases with no gene match: 6. CDR1 is SQVTM, CDR2 ANQGSEA, per germline. CDR3 loop: CSVGGTEFYEQYF. Here the CDR3 DNA reads TGCAGCGTTGGGGGGACAGAATTCTACGAGCAGTACTTC.

This clonotype was counted only a few times. The chain recombines TRBV12-3 or TRBV12-4 with TRBJ2-3; 7 nucleotides align to TRBD1. This CDR3 is built from 16 residues. The V and J ends lost 8 bases and 3 bases, in that order; junction bases with no gene match: 14. CDR3 sequence reads: CASFHPTGVSTDTQYF. The DNA for the CDR3 is TGTGCCAGCTTTCACCCAACAGGGGTGAGTACAGATACGCAGTATTTT.

This clonotype was seen a handful of times. The chain has TRBV7-2 and TRBJ2-7, with unresolved D. Germline lookup yields CDR1 SGHTA and CDR2 FQGNSA. V lost 5 bases, J lost 2 bases, and 16 bases lay in between. This CDR3 has 15 residues. The CDR3, as DNA: TGTGCCAGCAGCGTAACTTGGTCAGATACCTACGAGCAGTACTTC. It codes for CASSVTWSDTYEQYF.

In this sample, this clonotype turned up a few times. The rearrangement links TRBV12-3 or TRBV12-4 to TRBJ1-1; no definite D call. This CDR3 spans 13 amino acids. Trimming cost V 4 bases and J 4 bases, with 10 bases left between them. CDR3 residues: CASSWELGTEAFF. CDR3 DNA sequence: TGTGCCAGCAGTTGGGAGTTAGGCACTGAAGCTTTCTTT.

This chain connects TRBV12-3 or TRBV12-4 to TRBJ1-2; TRBD1 agrees at 8 bases. V was pared by 6 bases and J by 4 bases, with 4 bases of the junction left unmatched. This CDR3 has 13 amino acids. CDR3 sequence reads: CASSDTGGYGYTF. The DNA of the CDR3 is TGTGCCAGCAGCGACACAGGGGGCTATGGCTACACCTTC.

Only a few counts were recorded for this clonotype. V is TRBV6-5 and J is TRBJ1-2; 7 bases map to TRBD1. V lost 4 bases, J lost 3 bases, and 14 bases stayed unmatched. This CDR3 contains 17 residues. Germline V gene data show CDR1 as MNHEY and CDR2 as SVGAGI. In DNA, the CDR3 is TGTGCCAGCAGTTCCTCACAGGGGCGAGGGATGGACTATGGCTACACCTTC. Translating gives CASSSSQGRGMDYGYTF.

This clonotype was detected a few times. This chain connects TRBV10-3 to TRBJ1-6; 9 nucleotides align to TRBD1. The CDR3 contains 18 residues. Trimming took 0 bases from V and 6 from J; bases not matched to a gene: 9. The germline gives CDR1 ENHRY, CDR2 SYGVKD. This CDR3 reads CAISESRRTGVTNSPLHF. In DNA, the CDR3 is TGTGCCATCAGTGAGTCGAGACGGACAGGGGTTACTAATTCACCCCTCCACTTT.

This clonotype has just a few counts. This chain uses TRBV7-9 with TRBJ2-7; 10 nucleotides match TRBD1. Germline V CDR1 and CDR2: SEHNR, FQNEAQ (reference sequence). The junction had 4 bases not matched to a gene; V was cut back by 5 bases and J by 6 bases. This CDR3 contains 13 residues. As DNA, the CDR3 is TGTGCCAGCAGCGAAGGGACAGGGGTCGAGCAGTACTTC. Amino acid sequence: CASSEGTGVEQYF.

This clonotype has only a few counts. The V and J genes are TRBV10-2 and TRBJ2-3; TRBD2 matches 8 bases. The germline V gene encodes CDR1 WSHSY and CDR2 SAAADI. After removal of 4 bases from V and 7 bases from J, the junction contained 10 bases not matched to a gene. The CDR3 spans 15 residues. The CDR3: CASSVAGGSQNTQYF. In DNA form, the CDR3 reads TGCGCCAGCAGTGTGGCGGGGGGTTCACAGAATACGCAGTATTTT.

This clonotype occurred a few times. V is TRBV5-1 and J is TRBJ2-5; the match to TRBD1 covers 9 bases. The CDR3 has 14 residues. The germline CDR1 and CDR2 sequences are SGHRS and YFSETQ. Losses at the gene ends were 4 bases for V and 4 bases for J; bases not matched to a gene: 5. The CDR3: CASSRQGQGETQYF. The CDR3 DNA sequence: TGCGCCAGCAGCAGACAGGGACAGGGAGAGACCCAGTACTTC.

This sequence joins TRBV4-2 and TRBJ2-2, with D perhaps TRBD1 (6 bases). The CDR3 consists of 17 residues. V lost 0 bases and J 5 bases, leaving 16 bases between the germline ends. The germline V gene encodes CDR1 LGHNA and CDR2 YNFKEQ. CDR3 sequence reads: CASSQELQQGVTGELFF. The CDR3 DNA follows: TGTGCCAGCAGCCAAGAGTTGCAACAGGGAGTGACCGGGGAGCTGTTTTTT.

Only a few counts were recorded for this clonotype. The chain joins TRBV4-3 to TRBJ2-1, with 9 bases lining up with TRBD2. The CDR3 is made up of 18 amino acids. The germline V gene has CDR1 LGHNA and CDR2 YSLEER. V lost 0 bases and J lost 9; bases outside the gene matches: 15. The CDR3 protein is CASSQDLSGRQSLVEQFF. For the CDR3, the DNA is TGCGCCAGCAGCCAAGATCTTAGCGGGAGACAAAGCCTTGTTGAGCAGTTCTTC.

This clonotype was detected a few times. The chain carries TRBV6-1 and TRBJ1-4; TRBD1 might be the D (5 bases). Germline V gene lookup returns CDR1 MNHNS and CDR2 SASEGT. This CDR3 region has 14 residues. Deletions cut 7 bases from V and 8 bases from J, with 17 bases between. The CDR3 is CASTQGLGGEKLFF. The CDR3 nucleotides read TGTGCCAGCACCCAGGGACTGGGGGGGGAAAAACTGTTTTTT.

This clonotype was observed at least ten times. This chain links TRBV2 with TRBJ2-1, with 11 positions matching TRBD2. Trimming removed 7 bases from V and 9 bases from J; junction bases left unmatched: 8. The CDR3 extends over 14 amino acids. Germline CDR1 SNHLY, CDR2 FYNNEI. The CDR3 is CASTRLAGSLEQFF. CDR3 sequence (DNA): TGTGCCAGCACCAGACTAGCGGGGAGTCTTGAGCAGTTCTTC. Full variable domain (missing parts from reference TRBV2 and TRBJ2-1): EPEVTQTPSHQVTQMGQEVILRCVPISNHLYFYWYRQILGQKVEFLVSFYNNEISEKSEIFDDQFSVERPDGSNFTLKIRSTKLEDSAMYFCASTRLAGSLEQFFGPGTRLTVL.